A selection of T cell receptor beta chains follows, all from one sample in a study of blood T cell repertoires in COVID-19. Only in-frame clones appear in the TCRdb table, and some are missing; sequencing was by immunoSEQ multiplex PCR. The repertoire holds a few hundred thousand clones, with 86% as singletons. Source material: peripheral blood. The source is a man younger than 30 with active or convalescent COVID-19. Both conserved end residues are part of each CDR3.

>TRBV18|TRBJ2-3
CASSPRGGSTDTQYF
>TRBV3-1/TRBV3-2|TRBJ2-1
CASSSLTSGPINEQFF
>TRBV6-2/TRBV6-3|TRBJ1-5
CASSQEKHYQPQHF
>TRBV2|TRBJ2-1
CASSGPGVTSGGSSYNEQFF
>TRBV12-3/TRBV12-4|TRBJ1-3
CASSSTSGNTIYF
>TRBV28|TRBJ1-5
CASSLSGVGKPQHF
>TRBV2|TRBJ1-1
CASSGGVLHF
>TRBV5-4|TRBJ1-2
CASSLNRDGYTF
>TRBV7-9|TRBJ1-3
CASSFGGNVLGNTIYF
>TRBV7-6|TRBJ2-3
CASSLSLAGGSIDTQYF
>TRBV10-1|TRBJ2-7
CASSESSVYEQYF
>TRBV5-1|TRBJ1-1
CASRSGVNTEAFF
>TRBV19|TRBJ2-3
CASSIPAGGTDTQYF
>TRBV9|TRBJ2-7
CASPETGTVYEQYF
>TRBV3-1/TRBV3-2|TRBJ2-3
CASSQWEGTDTQYF
>TRBV3-1/TRBV3-2|TRBJ2-1
CASSQSGGVNEQFF
>TRBV7-9|TRBJ1-6
CASSPWTGGIHF
>TRBV19|TRBJ2-7
CASRPRQGYEQYF
>TRBV28|TRBJ2-7
CASSLTGGRENEQYF
>TRBV28|TRBJ1-1
CASSLTVNTEAFF
>TRBV9|TRBJ2-1
CASNDGNVNNEQFF
>TRBV2|TRBJ1-4
CASSDKGQGWKEKLFF
>TRBV9|TRBJ2-7
CASSTGTGVYEQYF
>TRBV2|TRBJ2-5
CASSAQEETQYF
>TRBV19|TRBJ2-2
CASSIGRHTANTGELFF
>TRBV9|TRBJ1-2
CASSVGRGDYGYTF
>TRBV11-3|TRBJ2-7
CASSLREDYEQYF
>TRBV5-5|TRBJ1-4
CASSFGGPEKLFF
>TRBV18|TRBJ1-5
CASSPVGQSNQPQHF
>TRBV7-9|TRBJ2-3
CASSLASGNTQYF
>TRBV24-1|TRBJ2-2
CAAEEGSTGELFF
>TRBV24-1|TRBJ1-2
CATSDRRAGLSNYGYTF
>TRBV6-5|TRBJ2-7
CASSYTSVAYEQYF
>TRBV2|TRBJ1-2
CASSDLTPGGYTF
>TRBV5-5|TRBJ2-3
CASIPTRSADTQYF
>TRBV11-3|TRBJ2-3
CASSWGQGIDTQYF
>TRBV6-6|TRBJ2-3
CASGRDRLTDTQYF
>TRBV29-1|TRBJ1-5
CSVTTGANQPQHF
>TRBV7-9|TRBJ2-5
CASSFLSGGPQETQYF
>TRBV5-4|TRBJ2-1
CASSVPGLAGEEQFF
>TRBV7-2|TRBJ2-5
CASSRDRQETQYF
>TRBV2|TRBJ2-5
CASRAGTQYF
>TRBV6-6|TRBJ2-1
CASTQGSGSYNEQFF
>TRBV18|TRBJ1-6
CASSPTGRDSPLHF
>TRBV5-1|TRBJ2-5
CASSRTGQRQETQYF
>TRBV25-1|TRBJ1-5
CASSESGASKPQHF
>TRBV9|TRBJ2-3
CASSVRIAGDTDTQYF
>TRBV6-6|TRBJ2-5
CATCPGGRETQYF
>TRBV5-1|TRBJ2-3
CASSLRQGGADTQYF
>TRBV2|TRBJ2-1
CATSGGLAGANEQFF
>TRBV7-3|TRBJ2-7
CASSPAGHLSDEQYF
>TRBV7-2|TRBJ1-2
CASSFTPSRGYTF